The 16 T cell receptor beta chains in this list originate from one sample, sequenced in a study of post-analysis software for immune sequencing data. General study points: When patients were compared with controls, 4 or 5 TRBV segments were more frequent, TRBV5-6, TRBV5-1 and TRBV20-1 among them.

Prepared libraries of TCR beta cDNA carried unique molecular identifiers. MiXCR, applied by TCRdb to the PCR reads, yields one record per CDR3 protein. The repertoire holds some 690,000 distinct CDR3 sequences, with roughly three fifths as singletons. Antigens of these TCRs are unknown. The specimen was blood. The receptors shown here come from a girl aged 2 to 10 with multiple sclerosis.

The rearrangement links TRBV20-1 to TRBJ1-2; D perhaps matches TRBD1 (6 bases). Trimming removed 1 base at V and 6 bases at J, with 12 bases between. The CDR3 runs to 13 residues. In germline, CDR1 is DFQATT, CDR2 SNEGSKA (reference sequence). This chain's CDR3 is CSARGDRPDGYTF. As DNA, the CDR3 is TGCAGTGCTAGAGGCGACAGGCCCGATGGCTACACCTTC.

This chain links TRBV20-1 with TRBJ1-2, with TRBD1 matching 7 bases. Germline V gene sequence: CDR1 DFQATT, CDR2 SNEGSKA (reference sequence). The CDR3 extends over 14 amino acids. Germline trimming cut 5 bases from V and 2 bases from J; bases unmatched to any gene: 8. The CDR3 region has the DNA TGCAGTGCTCGGGACAGCCCAAACAACTATGGCTACACCTTC. Residues: CSARDSPNNYGYTF.

This clonotype was picked up a small number of times. The rearrangement links TRBV4-3 to TRBJ2-5, with 7 bases that match TRBD2. The V gene's germline CDR1 is LGHNA and CDR2 YSLEER. The CDR3 consists of 15 residues. V shed 4 bases, J shed 4 bases, and the junction held 9 bases outside the gene matches. CDR3 region: CASSPQEGGRETQYF. The DNA for the CDR3 is TGCGCCAGCAGCCCCCAGGAGGGCGGGAGAGAGACCCAGTACTTC.

The chain combines TRBV14 with TRBJ2-4; D gene uncertain. The better agreement between TRBJ2-7 and the DNA end casts doubt on the J call. The CDR3 is made up of 14 amino acids. Germline assignment: CDR1 SGHDN and CDR2 FVKESK. CDR3 loop: CASSQYLGSYEQYF. DNA for the CDR3: TGTGCCAGCAGCCAATACCTAGGAAGCTACGAGCAGTACTTC.

This rearrangement joins TRBV6-5 to TRBJ2-4; TRBD1 matches at 9 bases. The DNA end is more similar to TRBJ2-5, so the J call may be wrong. The CDR3 runs 15 residues. Germline loops: CDR1 MNHEY, CDR2 SVGAGI. The CDR3 loop reads CASSYTTGGAETQYF. For the CDR3, the DNA is TGTGCCAGCAGTTACACGACAGGGGGGGCAGAGACCCAGTACTTC.

The J gene is TRBJ2-1, the V gene TRBV11-2; D not resolved. With 1 base removed from V and 1 base from J, the gap between germline ends came to 8 bases. This CDR3 comprises 15 residues. Germline-derived CDR1 and CDR2 are SGHAT and FQNNGV. The CDR3 region has the DNA TGTGCCAGCAGCTTAGGACGGTTATCCTACAATGAGCAGTTCTTC. This codes for CASSLGRLSYNEQFF.

This clonotype was seen more than once but under ten times. The chain carries TRBV29-1 and TRBJ2-6; tentative D call: TRBD1 (5 bases). The CDR3 covers 16 residues. Per germline, CDR1 SQVTM and CDR2 ANQGSEA. V lost 2 bases, J lost 0 bases, and 11 bases lay in between. The CDR3 here is CSVEIGASSGANVLTF. The DNA of the CDR3 is TGCAGCGTTGAAATAGGGGCTAGCTCTGGGGCCAACGTCCTGACTTTC.

The V and J genes are TRBV6-5 and TRBJ2-7, with 10 positions matching TRBD1. CDR1 and CDR2 (germline): MNHEY, SVGAGI. With 3 bases clipped from V and 4 bases from J, the junction kept 6 bases outside the gene matches. The CDR3 spans 15 residues. The CDR3 sequence is CASSYSGTGEYEQYF. The CDR3 region has the DNA TGTGCCAGCAGTTATTCCGGGACAGGGGAGTACGAGCAGTACTTC.

The CDR3 protein is CASSPQQGSNQPQHF. The CDR3 nucleotides read TGTGCCAGCAGCCCCCAACAGGGTAGCAATCAGCCCCAGCATTTT. J is TRBJ1-5 and V is TRBV7-9, with D possibly matching TRBD1 (6 bases). Per germline, CDR1 SEHNR and CDR2 FQNEAQ (reference sequence). The CDR3 has 15 residues. Trimming took 5 bases from V and 0 from J, leaving 11 bases between them.

The V call is TRBV5-6, the J call TRBJ2-1; 10 bases map to TRBD2. The germline gives CDR1 SGHDT, CDR2 YYEEEE. Trimming removed 0 bases from V and 10 bases from J; junction bases left unmatched: 7. CDR3 length: 15 amino acids. The CDR3 loop is CASSLGLAGVMEQFF. In DNA, the CDR3 is TGTGCCAGCAGCTTGGGCCTAGCGGGAGTAATGGAGCAGTTCTTC.

The chain joins TRBV7-2 to TRBJ2-1; D possibly corresponds to TRBD2 (6 bases). Trimming removed 5 bases from V and 8 bases from J, with 22 bases in between. The CDR3 consists of 16 residues. CDR1 and CDR2 (germline): SGHTA, FQGNSA. DNA for the CDR3: TGTGCCAGCAGCCCAAACCCGGGAGCGACGATGGATGAGCAGTTCTTC. This sequence encodes CASSPNPGATMDEQFF.

The rearrangement uses TRBV3-1 and TRBJ2-3; no reliable D call. The length of the CDR3 is 13 residues. The V and J ends lost 2 bases and 2 bases respectively, with 5 bases between them. Germline V gene data show CDR1 as LGHDT and CDR2 as YNNKEL (reference sequence). The CDR3, as DNA: TGTGCCAGCAGCCAAATCCACACAGATACGCAGTATTTT. Translated: CASSQIHTDTQYF.

There are a few counts of this clonotype. The V and J genes are TRBV6-5 and TRBJ2-3, with TRBD2 identical over 14 bases. CDR3 size: 14 residues. J lost 7 bases, V lost 6 bases, and 3 bases had no gene match. Germline values: CDR1 MNHEY, CDR2 SVGAGI. The CDR3 DNA reads TGTGCCAGCAGGGGACTAGCGGGGGTGAATACGCAGTATTTT. Translating it yields CASRGLAGVNTQYF.

The chain joins TRBV12-3 or TRBV12-4 to TRBJ2-1; tentatively, D is TRBD1 or TRBD2 (5 bases each). The germline V and J ends were trimmed by 3 bases and 12 bases, with 12 bases remaining between them. This CDR3 is built from 12 residues. The CDR3 DNA reads as TGTGCCAGCAGTTTTACCCGGGGCGGGCAGTTCTTC. This gives the protein CASSFTRGGQFF.

In its sample, this clonotype was seen a few times. The chain links TRBV6-5 to TRBJ2-4; possible D gene TRBD2, 6 bases. The V and J ends lost 0 bases and 5 bases respectively, with 11 bases between them. Germline V gene data show CDR1 as MNHEY and CDR2 as SVGAGI. This CDR3 spans 15 amino acids. The DNA of the CDR3 is TGTGCCAGCAGTTACTCGGCGGGGATCCAAAACATTCAGTACTTC. Amino acid sequence: CASSYSAGIQNIQYF.

Note on this clonotype: Sequence at one end of the junction differs from germline and may be a read error. This chain links TRBV5-1 with TRBJ2-7, with D perhaps matching TRBD2 (5 bases). The CDR3 spans 15 residues. The germline V gene has CDR1 SGHRS and CDR2 YFSETQ. The CDR3 is CAGSLSDYSYYEQYF. CDR3 nucleotide sequence: TGCGCCGGCAGCCTGTCCGACTATTCCTACTACGAGCAGTACTTC.